This TCR beta chain was recorded in a study of molecular identifiers for immune sequencing clone quantification. Study-level background: Replicates partitioned RNA from approximately 20,000 or 100,000 naive CD8 cells into five parts, sequencing four.

The CD8+CD4-CCR7+CD45RA+ phenotype defined the sorted naive CD8 T cells. CDR3 length equals 13 residues. The V and J ends lost 0 bases and 5 bases respectively, with 8 bases between them. Germline V lookup: CDR1 GTSNPN, CDR2 SVGIG (reference sequence). MiXCR was run by TCRdb on the PCR reads, yielding one entry per CDR3 protein. The data hold around 82,000 distinct CDR3 sequences, with roughly 19% observed a single time. The receptor was isolated from a human donor in good health. Some libraries in this study had Jurkat cell RNA spiked in. Sequences were obtained from naive CD8+ T cells from blood, with Jurkat cell RNA spiked in. Subset given: FACS-sorted CD8+CD4-CCR7+CD45RA+ naive T cells. The gene calls are TRBV30 and TRBJ2-1; the D is unclear. In nucleotides, the CDR3 is TGTGCCTGGAGTGTAGACGAAGACAATGAGCAGTTCTTC. This sequence encodes CAWSVDEDNEQFF.